This is a list of T cell receptor beta chains from one sample in a study of blood T cell repertoires in COVID-19. TCRdb's copy holds only in-frame clones and misses some; the assay was immunoSEQ multiplex PCR. Of around 30,000 clones in the sample, almost 90% were seen once. Sequenced material: peripheral blood. These receptors all stem from a man between 60 and 75 years old with active COVID-19. Both conserved end residues are part of each CDR3. Fields, in order: clone size, D gene, J gene, CDR3 length, V gene, CDR3 protein, CDR3 DNA. The D gene is left open where the match is weak. Rows give clone size only sometimes, using once, few, many, or a class for an expanded clone.

clone size: -; D gene: -; J gene: TRBJ2-5; CDR3 length: 14; V gene: TRBV6-6; CDR3 protein: CASSYSEGRETQYF; CDR3 DNA: TGTGCCAGCAGTTACTCGGAGGGTCGGGAGACCCAGTACTTC
clone size: -; D gene: TRBD2; J gene: TRBJ2-1; CDR3 length: 14; V gene: TRBV9; CDR3 protein: CASKASGAYNEQFF; CDR3 DNA: TGTGCCAGCAAGGCTAGCGGGGCTTACAATGAGCAGTTCTTC
clone size: -; D gene: -; J gene: TRBJ2-1; CDR3 length: 18; V gene: TRBV7-2; CDR3 protein: CASSLTGVGREFYNEQFF; CDR3 DNA: TGTGCCAGCAGCTTGACAGGGGTAGGGAGGGAGTTCTACAATGAGCAGTTCTTC
clone size: -; D gene: TRBD1; J gene: TRBJ1-6; CDR3 length: 14; V gene: TRBV27; CDR3 protein: CASSDRGRNSPLHF; CDR3 DNA: TGTGCCAGCAGTGACAGGGGCAGGAATTCACCCCTCCACTTT
clone size: -; D gene: -; J gene: TRBJ1-1; CDR3 length: 13; V gene: TRBV7-2; CDR3 protein: CASQQGMNTEAFF; CDR3 DNA: TGTGCCAGCCAACAGGGTATGAACACTGAAGCTTTCTTT
clone size: few; D gene: TRBD1; J gene: TRBJ1-2; CDR3 length: 18; V gene: TRBV23-1; CDR3 protein: CASSQSAPREGAMDGYTF; CDR3 DNA: TGCGCCAGCAGTCAATCGGCCCCTCGGGAGGGGGCTATGGATGGCTACACCTTC
clone size: -; D gene: TRBD2; J gene: TRBJ2-2; CDR3 length: 13; V gene: TRBV7-6; CDR3 protein: CASRPSGTGELFF; CDR3 DNA: TGTGCCAGCAGACCTAGCGGCACCGGGGAGCTGTTTTTT
clone size: -; D gene: TRBD2; J gene: TRBJ2-3; CDR3 length: 15; V gene: TRBV7-2; CDR3 protein: CASGQTSGGTDTQYF; CDR3 DNA: TGTGCCAGCGGACAGACTAGCGGGGGCACAGATACGCAGTATTTT
clone size: -; D gene: -; J gene: TRBJ2-5; CDR3 length: 15; V gene: TRBV6-4; CDR3 protein: CASSHNGGPGETQYF; CDR3 DNA: TGTGCCAGCAGCCACAACGGGGGGCCGGGAGAGACCCAGTACTTC
clone size: -; D gene: -; J gene: TRBJ2-5; CDR3 length: 15; V gene: TRBV4-2; CDR3 protein: CASSQDSAVQETQYF; CDR3 DNA: TGTGCCAGCAGCCAAGACTCAGCGGTCCAAGAGACCCAGTACTTC
clone size: -; D gene: -; J gene: TRBJ2-3; CDR3 length: 13; V gene: TRBV5-8; CDR3 protein: CASSFPGTDTQYF; CDR3 DNA: TGTGCTAGCAGCTTCCCGGGCACAGATACGCAGTATTTT
clone size: -; D gene: TRBD1; J gene: TRBJ1-1; CDR3 length: 15; V gene: TRBV19; CDR3 protein: CASSGRGGENTEAFF; CDR3 DNA: TGTGCCAGTAGTGGACGAGGGGGCGAGAACACTGAAGCTTTCTTT
clone size: -; D gene: TRBD2; J gene: TRBJ2-7; CDR3 length: 14; V gene: TRBV7-2; CDR3 protein: CASSPGGGAYEQYF; CDR3 DNA: TGTGCCAGCAGCCCCGGGGGGGGCGCCTACGAGCAGTACTTC
clone size: once; D gene: -; J gene: TRBJ1-2; CDR3 length: 10; V gene: TRBV28; CDR3 protein: CASRRGGYTF; CDR3 DNA: TGTGCCAGCAGGAGGGGGGGCTACACCTTC
clone size: -; D gene: TRBD2; J gene: TRBJ2-7; CDR3 length: 17; V gene: TRBV27; CDR3 protein: CASSLRWGAGVAYEQYF; CDR3 DNA: TGTGCCAGCAGTTTACGATGGGGAGCGGGGGTAGCCTACGAGCAGTACTTC
clone size: -; D gene: TRBD1; J gene: TRBJ1-2; CDR3 length: 15; V gene: TRBV5-1; CDR3 protein: CASSLQGTLNYGYTF; CDR3 DNA: TGCGCCAGCAGCTTACAGGGGACTCTTAACTATGGCTACACCTTC
clone size: -; D gene: -; J gene: TRBJ2-2; CDR3 length: 13; V gene: TRBV7-9; CDR3 protein: CASSRGNTGELFF; CDR3 DNA: TGTGCCAGCAGTCGCGGGAACACCGGGGAGCTGTTTTTT
clone size: once; D gene: TRBD1; J gene: TRBJ2-1; CDR3 length: 15; V gene: TRBV2; CDR3 protein: CASSPGTASYNEQFF; CDR3 DNA: TGTGCCAGCAGCCCAGGGACAGCCTCCTACAATGAGCAGTTCTTC
clone size: -; D gene: -; J gene: TRBJ2-3; CDR3 length: 16; V gene: TRBV5-1; CDR3 protein: CASSAQAGISADTQYF; CDR3 DNA: TGCGCCAGCAGCGCCCAGGCAGGGATAAGTGCGGATACGCAGTATTTT
clone size: -; D gene: TRBD1; J gene: TRBJ1-1; CDR3 length: 13; V gene: TRBV28; CDR3 protein: CASSPTGDTEAFF; CDR3 DNA: TGTGCCAGCAGTCCAACAGGGGACACTGAAGCTTTCTTT
clone size: -; D gene: TRBD1; J gene: TRBJ2-1; CDR3 length: 14; V gene: TRBV24-1; CDR3 protein: CATSDSGGRDEQFF; CDR3 DNA: TGTGCCACCAGTGATTCAGGGGGTCGGGATGAGCAGTTCTTC
clone size: -; D gene: -; J gene: TRBJ1-1; CDR3 length: 14; V gene: TRBV5-1; CDR3 protein: CASSVIPDTTEAFF; CDR3 DNA: TGCGCCAGCAGCGTGATACCTGACACCACTGAAGCTTTCTTT
clone size: once; D gene: -; J gene: TRBJ2-1; CDR3 length: 16; V gene: TRBV3-1/TRBV3-2; CDR3 protein: CASSQGWALVNNEQFF; CDR3 DNA: TGTGCCAGCAGCCAAGGATGGGCACTAGTAAACAATGAGCAGTTCTTC
clone size: -; D gene: -; J gene: TRBJ1-6; CDR3 length: 13; V gene: TRBV12-3/TRBV12-4; CDR3 protein: CASNAQGNSPLHF; CDR3 DNA: TGTGCCAGCAATGCCCAGGGTAATTCACCCCTCCACTTT
clone size: once; D gene: -; J gene: TRBJ1-5; CDR3 length: 16; V gene: TRBV19; CDR3 protein: CASSRAGGISNQPQHF; CDR3 DNA: TGTGCCAGTAGCCGGGCCGGGGGTATTAGCAATCAGCCCCAGCATTTT
clone size: -; D gene: -; J gene: TRBJ2-1; CDR3 length: 19; V gene: TRBV7-2; CDR3 protein: CASSLAHGARGASYNEQFF; CDR3 DNA: TGTGCCAGCAGCTTAGCTCACGGGGCCCGGGGGGCCTCCTACAATGAGCAGTTCTTC
clone size: -; D gene: -; J gene: TRBJ1-2; CDR3 length: 11; V gene: TRBV6-2/TRBV6-3; CDR3 protein: CASSEGVGYTF; CDR3 DNA: TGTGCCAGCAGTGAGGGGGTAGGCTACACCTTC
clone size: -; D gene: TRBD2; J gene: TRBJ2-3; CDR3 length: 16; V gene: TRBV7-3; CDR3 protein: CASSVSGGAGSDTQYF; CDR3 DNA: TGTGCCAGCAGCGTTAGCGGGGGGGCCGGGTCAGATACGCAGTATTTT
clone size: -; D gene: -; J gene: TRBJ2-5; CDR3 length: 13; V gene: TRBV9; CDR3 protein: CASSVSVEETQYF; CDR3 DNA: TGTGCCAGCAGCGTATCGGTCGAAGAGACCCAGTACTTC
clone size: -; D gene: TRBD2; J gene: TRBJ2-3; CDR3 length: 16; V gene: TRBV4-3; CDR3 protein: CASRHAGTSGTDTQYF; CDR3 DNA: TGCGCCAGCAGGCATGCGGGGACTAGCGGCACAGATACGCAGTATTTT
clone size: -; D gene: -; J gene: TRBJ2-5; CDR3 length: 11; V gene: TRBV5-4; CDR3 protein: CASSFLETQYF; CDR3 DNA: TGTGCCAGCAGCTTCCTTGAGACCCAGTACTTC
clone size: few; D gene: TRBD2; J gene: TRBJ2-3; CDR3 length: 17; V gene: TRBV9; CDR3 protein: CASSIELGRGSTDTQYF; CDR3 DNA: TGTGCCAGCAGCATCGAGCTGGGGCGGGGGAGCACAGATACGCAGTATTTT
clone size: -; D gene: -; J gene: TRBJ1-4; CDR3 length: 14; V gene: TRBV19; CDR3 protein: CASSMQPRGEKLFF; CDR3 DNA: TGTGCCAGTAGTATGCAGCCTCGGGGTGAAAAACTGTTTTTT
clone size: -; D gene: TRBD1; J gene: TRBJ2-3; CDR3 length: 15; V gene: TRBV19; CDR3 protein: CASRLRDSGTDTQYF; CDR3 DNA: TGTGCCAGTAGGTTAAGGGACAGCGGCACAGATACGCAGTATTTT
clone size: -; D gene: -; J gene: TRBJ2-2; CDR3 length: 16; V gene: TRBV9; CDR3 protein: CASSLGGGGPRGELFF; CDR3 DNA: TGTGCCAGCAGCCTCGGGGGCGGGGGCCCCAGGGGGGAGCTGTTTTTT
clone size: -; D gene: -; J gene: TRBJ2-3; CDR3 length: 15; V gene: TRBV9; CDR3 protein: CASSVGAGGTDTQYF; CDR3 DNA: TGTGCCAGCAGCGTAGGGGCAGGGGGCACAGATACGCAGTATTTT
clone size: -; D gene: TRBD1; J gene: TRBJ2-1; CDR3 length: 14; V gene: TRBV18; CDR3 protein: CASSGQGSYNEQFF; CDR3 DNA: TGTGCCAGCTCCGGACAGGGTTCCTACAATGAGCAGTTCTTC
clone size: -; D gene: TRBD2; J gene: TRBJ2-5; CDR3 length: 13; V gene: TRBV12-5; CDR3 protein: CASGRGGEETQYF; CDR3 DNA: TGTGCTAGTGGTCGGGGGGGAGAAGAGACCCAGTACTTC
clone size: few; D gene: -; J gene: TRBJ1-6; CDR3 length: 16; V gene: TRBV5-4; CDR3 protein: CASSLWRGGRNSPLHF; CDR3 DNA: TGTGCCAGCAGCTTGTGGCGCGGCGGTCGGAATTCACCCCTCCACTTT
clone size: -; D gene: -; J gene: TRBJ2-7; CDR3 length: 11; V gene: TRBV6-5; CDR3 protein: CASQGLYEQYF; CDR3 DNA: TGTGCCAGCCAGGGGCTGTACGAGCAGTACTTC
clone size: -; D gene: TRBD1; J gene: TRBJ1-2; CDR3 length: 15; V gene: TRBV5-6; CDR3 protein: CASSSWTGLVEGYTF; CDR3 DNA: TGTGCCAGCAGCTCTTGGACAGGGCTTGTTGAGGGCTACACCTTC
clone size: -; D gene: -; J gene: TRBJ1-4; CDR3 length: 13; V gene: TRBV4-1; CDR3 protein: CASSQAEVGKLFF; CDR3 DNA: TGCGCCAGCAGCCAAGCTGAGGTTGGAAAACTGTTTTTT
clone size: -; D gene: -; J gene: TRBJ2-3; CDR3 length: 14; V gene: TRBV7-8; CDR3 protein: CASSLFSGPDTQYF; CDR3 DNA: TGTGCCAGCAGCTTATTCTCGGGTCCAGATACGCAGTATTTT
clone size: -; D gene: -; J gene: TRBJ1-1; CDR3 length: 21; V gene: TRBV2; CDR3 protein: CASSERTPLTGREGLNTEAFF; CDR3 DNA: TGTGCCAGCAGTGAAAGGACCCCCCTGACAGGTAGGGAGGGACTGAACACTGAAGCTTTCTTT
clone size: once; D gene: -; J gene: TRBJ1-1; CDR3 length: 14; V gene: TRBV28; CDR3 protein: CASSFGQGRTEAFF; CDR3 DNA: TGTGCCAGCAGTTTCGGGCAGGGTAGGACTGAAGCTTTCTTT
clone size: -; D gene: -; J gene: TRBJ1-6; CDR3 length: 13; V gene: TRBV14; CDR3 protein: CASSQQNRGPLHF; CDR3 DNA: TGTGCCAGCAGCCAACAGAACCGGGGACCCCTCCACTTT
clone size: once; D gene: -; J gene: TRBJ2-5; CDR3 length: 13; V gene: TRBV12-3/TRBV12-4; CDR3 protein: CASTADSVETQYF; CDR3 DNA: TGTGCCAGCACCGCGGACAGTGTGGAGACCCAGTACTTC
clone size: -; D gene: TRBD2; J gene: TRBJ2-1; CDR3 length: 17; V gene: TRBV10-3; CDR3 protein: CAISVRLAGGRGDEQFF; CDR3 DNA: TGTGCCATCAGTGTCCGACTAGCGGGGGGCCGCGGCGATGAGCAGTTCTTC
clone size: -; D gene: -; J gene: TRBJ2-7; CDR3 length: 11; V gene: TRBV20-1; CDR3 protein: CSADGDSEQYF; CDR3 DNA: TGCAGTGCTGATGGGGACTCCGAGCAGTACTTC